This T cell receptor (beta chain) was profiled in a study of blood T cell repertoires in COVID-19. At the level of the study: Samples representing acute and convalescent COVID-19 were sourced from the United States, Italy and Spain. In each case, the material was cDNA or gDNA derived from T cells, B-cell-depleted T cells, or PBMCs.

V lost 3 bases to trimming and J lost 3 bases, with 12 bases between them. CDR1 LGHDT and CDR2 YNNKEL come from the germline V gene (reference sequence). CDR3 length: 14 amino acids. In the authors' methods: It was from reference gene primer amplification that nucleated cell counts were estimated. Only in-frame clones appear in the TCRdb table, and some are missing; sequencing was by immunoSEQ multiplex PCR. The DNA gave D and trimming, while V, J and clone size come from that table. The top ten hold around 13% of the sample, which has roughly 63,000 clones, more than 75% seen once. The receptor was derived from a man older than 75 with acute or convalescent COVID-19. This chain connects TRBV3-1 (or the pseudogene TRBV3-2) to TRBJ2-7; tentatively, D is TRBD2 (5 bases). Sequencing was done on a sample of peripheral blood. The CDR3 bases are TGTGCCAGCAGCCACCGGGATTCAATCTACGAGCAGTACTTC. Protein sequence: CASSHRDSIYEQYF.